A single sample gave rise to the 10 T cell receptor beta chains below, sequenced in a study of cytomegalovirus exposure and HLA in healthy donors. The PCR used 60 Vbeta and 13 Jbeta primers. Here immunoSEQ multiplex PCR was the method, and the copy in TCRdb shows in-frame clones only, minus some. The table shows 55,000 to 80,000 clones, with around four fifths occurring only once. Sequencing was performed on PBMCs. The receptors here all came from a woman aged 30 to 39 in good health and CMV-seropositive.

The CDR3 region is CASSRTGTRSSWELFF. The CDR3 DNA is TGCGCCAGCAGCCGGACCGGGACTAGAAGTTCTTGGGAGCTGTTTTTT. This chain uses TRBV4-1 with TRBJ2-2, with 8 positions matching TRBD2. Per germline, CDR1 MGHRA and CDR2 YSYEKL. With V trimmed by 4 bases and J by 9 bases, 13 bases remained unmatched. This CDR3 has 16 amino acids.

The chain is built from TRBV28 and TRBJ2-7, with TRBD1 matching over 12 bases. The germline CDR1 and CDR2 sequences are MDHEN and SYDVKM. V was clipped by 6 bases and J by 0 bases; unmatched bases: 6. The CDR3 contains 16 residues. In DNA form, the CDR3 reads TGTGCCAGCAGACATGGGACAGGGGGCGCCTCCTACGAGCAGTACTTC. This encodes CASRHGTGGASYEQYF.

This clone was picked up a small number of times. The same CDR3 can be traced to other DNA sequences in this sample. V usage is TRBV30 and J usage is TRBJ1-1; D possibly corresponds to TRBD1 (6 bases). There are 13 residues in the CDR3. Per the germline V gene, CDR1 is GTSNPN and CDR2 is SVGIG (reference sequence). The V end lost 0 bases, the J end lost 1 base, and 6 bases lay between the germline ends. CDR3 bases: TGTGCCTGGAGTGTACAGGGGAACACTGAAGCTTTCTTT. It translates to CAWSVQGNTEAFF.

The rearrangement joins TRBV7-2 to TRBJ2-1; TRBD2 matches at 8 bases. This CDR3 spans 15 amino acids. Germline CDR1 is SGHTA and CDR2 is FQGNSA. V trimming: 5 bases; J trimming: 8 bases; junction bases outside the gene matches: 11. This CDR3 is CASSLRAGAGHEQFF. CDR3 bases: TGTGCCAGCAGCCTACGAGCGGGAGCTGGGCATGAGCAGTTCTTC.

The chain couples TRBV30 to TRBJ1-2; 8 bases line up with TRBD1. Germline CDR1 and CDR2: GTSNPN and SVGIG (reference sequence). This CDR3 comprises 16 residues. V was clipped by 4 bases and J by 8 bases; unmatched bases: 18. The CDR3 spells CAWKEKAGGALWGYTF. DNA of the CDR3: TGTGCCTGGAAGGAAAAGGCAGGGGGCGCATTGTGGGGCTACACCTTC.

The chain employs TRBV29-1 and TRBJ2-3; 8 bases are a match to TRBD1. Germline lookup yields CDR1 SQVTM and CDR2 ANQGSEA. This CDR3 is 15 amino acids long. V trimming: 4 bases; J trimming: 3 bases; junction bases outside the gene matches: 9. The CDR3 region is CSVGGAGGRTDTQYF. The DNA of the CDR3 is TGCAGCGTTGGAGGGGCAGGGGGCAGGACAGATACGCAGTATTTT.

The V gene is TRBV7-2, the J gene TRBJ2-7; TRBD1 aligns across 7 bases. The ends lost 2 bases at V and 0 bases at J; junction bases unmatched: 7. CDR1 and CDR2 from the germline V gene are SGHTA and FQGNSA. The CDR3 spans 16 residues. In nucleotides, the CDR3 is TGTGCCAGCAGCTTAACAGGGGAACTAAGCTCCTACGAGCAGTACTTC. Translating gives CASSLTGELSSYEQYF.

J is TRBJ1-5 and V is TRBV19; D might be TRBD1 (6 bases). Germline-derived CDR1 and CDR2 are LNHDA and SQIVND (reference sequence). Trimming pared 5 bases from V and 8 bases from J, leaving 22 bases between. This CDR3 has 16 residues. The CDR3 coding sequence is TGTGCCAGTAGTGCCCGGAACAGGGATCCGGGAAAGCCCCAGCATTTT. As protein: CASSARNRDPGKPQHF. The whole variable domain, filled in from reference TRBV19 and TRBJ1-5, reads DGGITQSPKYLFRKEGQNVTLSCEQNLNHDAMYWYRQDPGQGLRLIYYSQIVNDFQKGDIAEGYSVSREKKESFPLTVTSAQKNPTAFYLCASSARNRDPGKPQHFGDGTRLSIL.

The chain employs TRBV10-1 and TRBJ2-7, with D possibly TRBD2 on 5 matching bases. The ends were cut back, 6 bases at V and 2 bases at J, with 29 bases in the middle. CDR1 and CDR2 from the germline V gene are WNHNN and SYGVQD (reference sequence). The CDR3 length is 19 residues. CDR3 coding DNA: TGCGCCAGCAGACCTGCCAGGCTAGCAGTCATAGAAAGTCCCTACGAGCAGTACTTC. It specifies CASRPARLAVIESPYEQYF.

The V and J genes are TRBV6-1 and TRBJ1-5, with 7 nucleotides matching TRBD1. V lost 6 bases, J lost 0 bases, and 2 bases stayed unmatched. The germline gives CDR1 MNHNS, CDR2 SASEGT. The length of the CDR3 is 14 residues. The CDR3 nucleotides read TGTGCCAGCAGAACAGGGGTTAGCAATCAGCCCCAGCATTTT. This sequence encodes CASRTGVSNQPQHF.